This entry lists 14 T cell receptor beta chains sequenced from one sample in a study of blood T cell repertoires in COVID-19. Sequencing was performed with immunoSEQ multiplex PCR; in TCRdb, only in-frame clones are kept and a portion is missing. The sample records some 390,000 clones, 75% to 90% being singletons. Input material: peripheral blood. Receptors originate from a middle-aged woman with COVID-19, enrolled during active disease.

The count of this clone is one. The genes are TRBV6-5 and TRBJ1-2; TRBD1 matches at 8 bases. The CDR3 sequence is 12 residues long. Per the germline V gene, CDR1 is MNHEY and CDR2 is SVGAGI. V was clipped by 10 bases and J by 4 bases; unmatched bases: 5. The DNA for the CDR3 is TGTGCCACTACAGGGGGGTTCTATGGCTACACCTTC. The encoded protein is CATTGGFYGYTF.

CDR3 nucleotides: TGCGCCAGCAGCTTGGATGGCGGAACCGGGGAGCTGTTTTTT. Its protein is CASSLDGGTGELFF. The V call is TRBV5-1, the J call TRBJ2-2; D is unresolved. Germline V CDR1 and CDR2: SGHRS, YFSETQ. The CDR3 covers 14 residues. V was trimmed by 0 bases and J by 5 bases, leaving 8 bases between them.

This sequence joins TRBV9 and TRBJ1-3; TRBD1 might be the D (5 bases). The V and J ends lost 0 bases and 6 bases respectively, with 16 bases between them. Germline CDR1 and CDR2: SGDLS and YYNGEE. The CDR3 runs to 16 residues. The CDR3 DNA follows: TGTGCCAGCAGCGTAGCGTTCGGGGGTCGTGAAAACACCATATATTTT. It encodes CASSVAFGGRENTIYF.

The J gene is TRBJ2-1, the V gene TRBV7-8; TRBD2 agrees at 8 bases. V gave up 4 bases and J gave up 0 bases; unmatched junction bases: 17. The CDR3 consists of 20 residues. From germline, CDR1 is SGHVS and CDR2 FQNEAQ. Here the CDR3 reads CASSSYFPSGPASSYNEQFF. In nucleotides, the CDR3 is TGTGCCAGCAGCTCATATTTCCCTAGCGGGCCCGCCAGCTCCTACAATGAGCAGTTCTTC. Based on the CDR3 plus reference TRBV7-8 and TRBJ2-1, the full variable domain is GAGVSQSPRYKVAKRGQDVALRCDPISGHVSLFWYQQALGQGPEFLTYFQNEAQLDKSGLPSDRFFAERPEGSVSTLKIQRTQQEDSAVYLCASSSYFPSGPASSYNEQFFGPGTRLTVL.

V is TRBV4-3 and J is TRBJ1-2; 7 nucleotides align to TRBD1. There are 15 residues in the CDR3. V was pared by 0 bases and J by 6 bases, with 7 bases of the junction left unmatched. CDR1 is LGHNA, CDR2 YSLEER, per germline. CDR3 bases: TGCGCCAGCAGCCAAGAAACAGGGGTACAGAATGGCTACACCTTC. Translating gives CASSQETGVQNGYTF.

This clone came up a few times. Other DNA sequences from this sample encode an identical CDR3 as well. The V gene is TRBV6-6, the J gene TRBJ1-1, with TRBD1 matching over 8 bases. The V segment lost 2 bases and the J segment 1 base; nucleotides outside the gene matches: 0. The CDR3 covers 14 residues. Per germline, CDR1 MNHNY and CDR2 SVGAGI (reference sequence). CDR3 region: CASSYTGGNTEAFF. The DNA of the CDR3 is TGTGCCAGCAGTTACACAGGGGGGAACACTGAAGCTTTCTTT.

This sequence joins TRBV7-2 and TRBJ1-2; D gene uncertain. Trimming removed 5 bases from V and 7 bases from J, with 8 bases in between. From germline, CDR1 is SGHTA and CDR2 FQGNSA. The CDR3 has 11 amino acids. Here the CDR3 DNA reads TGTGCCAGCAGCCCCGGGAGTGGCTACACCTTC. It codes for CASSPGSGYTF.

The count of this clone is one. V and J are TRBV19 and TRBJ1-5; 12 bases agree with TRBD1. The germline CDR1 and CDR2 sequences are LNHDA and SQIVND (reference sequence). This CDR3 spans 16 amino acids. With V trimmed by 3 bases and J by 5 bases, 5 bases remained unmatched. CDR3 in amino acids: CASSISGTGGDQPQHF. The CDR3 nucleotides are TGTGCCAGTAGTATTTCCGGGACAGGGGGCGATCAGCCCCAGCATTTT.

The CDR3 is CASSPSGGARDTQYF. Here the CDR3 DNA reads TGTGCCAGCTCACCTAGTGGGGGGGCCAGAGATACGCAGTATTTT. This sequence joins TRBV18 and TRBJ2-3; D may be TRBD2 (7 bases). Trimming left V 3 bases short and J 5 bases short, with 15 bases between. CDR1 KGHSH and CDR2 LQKENI come from the germline V gene. The CDR3 sequence is 15 residues long. The whole variable domain, remainder taken from reference TRBV18 and TRBJ2-3, is NAGVMQNPRHLVRRRGQEARLRCSPMKGHSHVYWYRQLPEEGLKFMVYLQKENIIDESGMPKERFSAEFPKEGPSILRIQQVVRGDSAAYFCASSPSGGARDTQYFGPGTRLTVL.

In this sample, this clone turned up once. The chain links TRBV6-5 to TRBJ1-4; 7 nucleotides agree with TRBD1. V gave up 2 bases and J gave up 8 bases; unmatched junction bases: 11. CDR3 length: 16 residues. CDR1 and CDR2 (germline): MNHEY, SVGAGI. The CDR3 loop is CASSYGTGTALEKLFF. For the CDR3, the DNA is TGTGCCAGCAGTTACGGAACCGGGACAGCGCTAGAAAAACTGTTTTTT.

This sequence joins TRBV19 and TRBJ1-5; 8 bases line up with TRBD1. Germline V gives CDR1 LNHDA, CDR2 SQIVND (reference sequence). The length of the CDR3 is 15 residues. Trimming cost V 5 bases and J 3 bases; bases outside gene matches: 6. CDR3: CASSADRALNQPQHF. The CDR3 DNA sequence: TGTGCCAGTAGTGCGGACAGGGCGCTCAATCAGCCCCAGCATTTT.

This chain joins TRBV9 and TRBJ2-1, with 7 bases matching TRBD1. Germline CDR1 SGDLS, CDR2 YYNGEE. This CDR3 region has 14 residues. V gave up 3 bases and J gave up 4 bases; unmatched junction bases: 4. CDR3 DNA: TGTGCCAGCAGCGCGGGGACAGAGTACAATGAGCAGTTCTTC. Its protein product is CASSAGTEYNEQFF.

V is TRBV5-1 and J is TRBJ2-2, with 12 bases matching TRBD1. Germline V gene data show CDR1 as SGHRS and CDR2 as YFSETQ. J was trimmed by 8 bases and V by 4 bases; bases with no gene match: 12. CDR3 size: 17 residues. The DNA for the CDR3 is TGCGCCAGCAGCATAACCGGGACAGGGGGCGCAGGAGGGGAGCTGTTTTTT. Amino acids: CASSITGTGGAGGELFF.

The chain is built from TRBV10-3 and TRBJ2-3; 9 bases align to TRBD1. This CDR3 comprises 13 residues. The J segment lost 4 bases and the V segment lost 7 bases, leaving 3 bases of the junction unmatched. Germline assignment: CDR1 ENHRY and CDR2 SYGVKD. The CDR3 protein is CAIMDRGADTQYF. The CDR3 DNA reads as TGTGCCATCATGGACAGGGGTGCAGATACGCAGTATTTT.